The TCR beta chain under discussion was sequenced for a study of shared clonotypes between healthy human individuals. Study-wide findings and caveats: Having only a few donors restricted how much genetic and exposure-history diversity was captured. Compared with clonotypes that all four donors shared, non-shared clonotypes had lower generation probabilities.

V was pared by 0 bases and J by 5 bases, with 13 bases between. Germline V CDR1 and CDR2: MNHEY, SVGAGI. The CDR3 length is 16 residues. The table came from immunoSEQ multiplex PCR; TCRdb's copy has only in-frame clones and leaves some out. Of some 2 million clones listed, about 95% are singletons. Remarks on this clone: The target antigen is unknown.

Terminally differentiated effector memory CD45RA+ cells were excluded by CCR7 positive selection of CD45RO-negative cells. V gene TRBV6-5 combines with J gene TRBJ2-2, with D perhaps TRBD1 (6 bases). The sequence derives from a man aged 18 to 29 in good health. The sequencing sample was made of naive CD8+ T cells sorted from blood. CDR3 DNA: TGTGCCAGCAGTTACTCCAGGGGCGGATTGACCGGGGAGCTGTTTTTT. Encoded protein: CASSYSRGGLTGELFF.